The TCR beta chain described here comes from a study of T cells after yellow fever vaccination. Study details: Researchers used SMART-Seq v4 Ultra Low Input to prepare fractions that had low cell numbers.

This clonotype was seen a handful of times. The CDR3 is 16 residues long. V was pared by 4 bases and J by 4 bases, with 6 bases of the junction left unmatched. Germline assignment: CDR1 LGHDT and CDR2 YNNKEL (reference sequence). TCRdb redid the calling of the 5' RACE reads with MiXCR, one entry per CDR3 protein. Of about 220,000 distinct CDR3 sequences detected, roughly 3% appear once; the ten largest clones hold 3.2%. The chain combines TRBV3-1 with TRBJ2-5; 13 positions match TRBD2. This TCR was recovered from a man younger than 35 who received the YFV17D yellow fever vaccine. The specimen was CD4+ T cells sorted from PBMCs, collected 10 days after the yellow fever booster vaccination. The CDR3 is CASSPQLAGGPETQYF. The CDR3 coding sequence is TGTGCCAGCAGCCCCCAACTAGCGGGGGGGCCAGAGACCCAGTACTTC.